The clone carrying this T cell receptor (beta chain) was found a few times. Original handling: Amplification from reference gene primers served as the basis for estimated nucleated cell counts. The assay was immunoSEQ multiplex PCR, and TCRdb's table has in-frame clones only and misses some. The DNA gave D and trimming, while V, J and clone size come from that table. Of around 260,000 clones listed, approximately 86% are singletons. The sample comes from a study of blood T cell repertoires in COVID-19. Study summary: The analysed material was cDNA or gDNA that came from T cells, B-cell-depleted T cells, or PBMCs.

This CDR3 comprises 14 residues. V was shortened by 3 bases and J by 2 bases, with 11 bases between the two germline ends. Germline-derived CDR1 and CDR2 are SGHRS and YFSETQ. The chain uses TRBV5-1 and TRBJ1-2, with D possibly matching TRBD1 (6 bases). The sequence came from a man aged 30 to 45 with active or convalescent COVID-19. Material: peripheral blood. The CDR3, as DNA: TGCGCCAGCAGCTACAGGGAACGAAACTATGGCTACACCTTC. Translated: CASSYRERNYGYTF.